The 30 T cell receptor beta chains listed next were all sequenced from one sample in a study of Ad26.COV2.S vaccination and SARS-CoV-2 variants. The treatment is: some 20 received Ad26.COV2.S at low or high dose, single or two shots; several received placebo; per-sample allocation not given. Samples were taken on day 63 after the first vaccine or placebo injection. TCRdb's table, derived via immunoSEQ multiplex PCR, lists solely in-frame clones and lacks some. The table shows roughly 380,000 clones, with roughly 88% occurring only once. The source material was peripheral blood, sampled in a trial of Ad26.COV2.S vaccine versus placebo. Receptor source: a person aged 18-65 years who received the Ad26.COV2.S COVID-19 vaccine or a placebo.

This clone has just a few counts. The chain carries TRBV6-5 and TRBJ1-4; D is possibly TRBD1 (5 bases). The CDR3 consists of 13 residues. Germline lookup yields CDR1 MNHEY and CDR2 SVGAGI. V was shortened by 5 bases and J by 7 bases, with 11 bases between the two germline ends. CDR3 bases: TGTGCCAGCAGTCCGCAGGGATCTGAAAAACTGTTTTTT. Its translation is CASSPQGSEKLFF.

V usage is TRBV19 and J usage is TRBJ2-7; D is undetermined. The CDR3 contains 14 residues. CDR1 and CDR2 from the germline V gene are LNHDA and SQIVND (reference sequence). The V end was cut by 5 bases, the J end by 4 bases, with 15 bases between. In DNA form, the CDR3 reads TGTGCCAGTAGTTTAACCCTAGGATCGTACGAGCAGTACTTC. It specifies CASSLTLGSYEQYF.

The J gene is TRBJ2-7, the V gene TRBV27; 7 bases agree with TRBD1. CDR1 MNHEY and CDR2 SMNVEV come from the germline V gene (reference sequence). With V trimmed by 7 bases and J by 3 bases, 6 bases remained unmatched. The CDR3 is 13 amino acids. The CDR3 bases are TGTGCCAGCATTGACAGGGAGAGCTACGAGCAGTACTTC. It codes for CASIDRESYEQYF.

The table lists this clone with a count of one. V is TRBV29-1 and J is TRBJ2-3, with D uncertain. V lost 7 bases and J 6 bases, leaving 11 bases between the germline ends. Germline V gene data show CDR1 as SQVTM and CDR2 as ANQGSEA. This CDR3 comprises 11 residues. For the CDR3, the DNA is TGCAGCGGCAAAAAGGCGGATACGCAGTATTTT. It specifies CSGKKADTQYF.

This clone was observed a few times. V gene TRBV19 combines with J gene TRBJ1-4; D possibly corresponds to TRBD1 (5 bases). The CDR3 totals 12 residues. Between the trimmed V and J ends, which lost 5 bases and 8 bases, there was a span of 9 bases. Germline V gene sequence: CDR1 LNHDA, CDR2 SQIVND (reference sequence). CDR3 loop: CASSPDREKLFF. Written as DNA, the CDR3 is TGTGCCAGTAGTCCAGACAGAGAAAAACTGTTTTTT.

This chain uses TRBV5-5 with TRBJ1-2; D call uncertain. V lost 0 bases to trimming and J lost 3 bases, with 6 bases between them. The CDR3 covers 13 residues. Per the germline V gene, CDR1 is SGHKS and CDR2 is YYEKEE (reference sequence). CDR3 residues: CASSLVTDYGYTF. The CDR3 bases are TGTGCCAGCAGCTTGGTGACGGACTATGGCTACACCTTC. The full variable domain, rest sourced from reference TRBV5-5 and TRBJ1-2, is DAGVTQSPTHLIKTRGQQVTLRCSPISGHKSVSWYQQVLGQGPQFIFQYYEKEERGRGNFPDRFSARQFPNYSSELNVNALLLGDSALYLCASSLVTDYGYTFGSGTRLTVV.

The chain joins TRBV7-2 to TRBJ2-3; the D gene is possibly TRBD1 (5 bases). The germline gives CDR1 SGHTA, CDR2 FQGNSA. This CDR3 has 16 residues. Trimming removed 3 bases from V and 2 bases from J, with 15 bases in between. The CDR3 here is CASSFYRSRSTDTQYF. The CDR3 DNA sequence: TGTGCCAGCAGCTTCTACAGGAGCAGGTCCACAGATACGCAGTATTTT.

This rearrangement joins TRBV15 to TRBJ2-5; TRBD2 aligns across 8 bases. The CDR3 runs 15 residues. Trimming at V came to 6 bases and at J to 10 bases, leaving 16 bases not matched to a gene. Germline CDR1 LNHNV, CDR2 YYDKDF (reference sequence). The chain's CDR3 is CATRNQIGGALSQYF. The CDR3, as DNA: TGTGCCACCAGAAATCAAATCGGGGGGGCCTTGAGCCAGTACTTC.

This clone was seen more than once but under ten times. V gene TRBV7-2 combines with J gene TRBJ2-1; D assignment may be TRBD1 or TRBD2 (5 bases each). Germline CDR1 and CDR2: SGHTA and FQGNSA. V was trimmed by 6 bases and J by 6 bases, leaving 12 bases between them. The CDR3 is made up of 13 amino acids. The CDR3 spells CASSLGRLNEQFF. The CDR3, as DNA: TGTGCCAGCAGTTTGGGACGGCTCAATGAGCAGTTCTTC.

V and J are TRBV6-6 and TRBJ2-2, with unresolved D. CDR3 length: 14 residues. Germline CDR1 reads MNHNY; CDR2 reads SVGAGI (reference sequence). Trimming removed 0 bases from V and 7 bases from J, with 9 bases in between. The CDR3 region has the DNA TGTGCCAGCAGTTACTCGATTGGTGACGGGGAGCTGTTTTTT. It translates to CASSYSIGDGELFF.

The V call is TRBV7-9, the J call TRBJ1-6, with TRBD1 matching 9 bases. The CDR3 is 14 residues long. Germline V lookup: CDR1 SEHNR, CDR2 FQNEAQ (reference sequence). After removal of 5 bases from V and 8 bases from J, the junction contained 4 bases not matched to a gene. The CDR3 spells CASSPDRGYSPLHF. CDR3 coding DNA: TGTGCCAGCAGCCCGGACAGGGGTTATTCACCCCTCCACTTT.

This chain links TRBV11-3 with TRBJ2-3, with D possibly being TRBD1 or TRBD2 (6 bases each). Trimming left V 5 bases short and J 4 bases short, with 16 bases between. Germline lookup yields CDR1 SGHNT and CDR2 YENEEA. CDR3 length: 15 residues. The CDR3 here is CASSLNRVAADTQYF. DNA of the CDR3: TGTGCCAGCAGCCTTAACAGGGTAGCGGCAGATACGCAGTATTTT.

The V gene is TRBV7-2, the J gene TRBJ2-5; 12 bases are a match to TRBD2. The CDR3 length is 17 residues. The V segment lost 2 bases and the J segment 2 bases; nucleotides outside the gene matches: 6. In germline, CDR1 is SGHTA, CDR2 FQGNSA. The chain's CDR3 is CASSLYGGTSGQETQYF. In DNA form, the CDR3 reads TGTGCCAGCAGCTTATATGGGGGGACTAGCGGGCAAGAGACCCAGTACTTC.

The chain combines TRBV24-1 with TRBJ2-2, with 8 nucleotides matching TRBD2. Germline-derived CDR1 and CDR2 are KGHDR and SFDVKD. The V segment lost 2 bases and the J segment 3 bases; nucleotides outside the gene matches: 4. The CDR3 consists of 16 residues. The CDR3 loop is CATSDYGGVDTGELFF. DNA of the CDR3: TGTGCCACCAGTGATTACGGGGGGGTGGACACCGGGGAGCTGTTTTTT.

This rearrangement joins TRBV24-1 to TRBJ2-5, with D perhaps assigned TRBD1 or TRBD2 (5 bases each). This CDR3 is built from 16 residues. Trimming removed 1 base from V and 5 bases from J, with 16 bases in between. Germline loops: CDR1 KGHDR, CDR2 SFDVKD. This CDR3 reads CATSDFSGVGRETQYF. The CDR3 DNA is TGTGCCACCAGTGATTTCTCCGGGGTGGGGCGGGAGACCCAGTACTTC.

The rearrangement uses TRBV4-3 and TRBJ2-7; 7 bases map to TRBD1. Germline assignment: CDR1 LGHNA and CDR2 YSLEER. V was pared by 4 bases and J by 3 bases, with 9 bases of the junction left unmatched. The length of the CDR3 is 15 residues. The CDR3 here is CASSPVPGGFYEQYF. The DNA for the CDR3 is TGCGCCAGCAGCCCAGTCCCAGGGGGTTTCTACGAGCAGTACTTC.

J is TRBJ1-1 and V is TRBV11-2; D may be TRBD1 (5 bases). CDR3 length equals 15 residues. Trimming stripped 5 bases from V and 1 base from J, with 14 bases between. Germline CDR1 is SGHAT and CDR2 is FQNNGV. As DNA, the CDR3 is TGTGCCAGCAGCCAGGGATATTACCAGAACACTGAAGCTTTCTTT. Translated: CASSQGYYQNTEAFF.

The chain recombines TRBV6-5 with TRBJ1-1; no clear D. Germline lookup yields CDR1 MNHEY and CDR2 SVGAGI. There are 16 residues in the CDR3. Between the trimmed V and J ends, which lost 0 bases and 0 bases, there was a span of 11 bases. The CDR3 loop is CASSYSRYKLNTEAFF. CDR3 nucleotide sequence: TGTGCCAGCAGTTACTCGAGGTACAAGCTGAACACTGAAGCTTTCTTT.

DNA for the CDR3: TGTGCCACCTCTCGAACCGCCTACGAGCAGTACTTC. Its translation is CATSRTAYEQYF. The genes are TRBV2 and TRBJ2-7; no clear D gene. CDR3 length: 12 residues. Germline CDR1 is SNHLY and CDR2 is FYNNEI. Trimming took off 10 bases at V and 2 bases at J, with 12 bases between the two ends.

This chain uses TRBV13 with TRBJ2-3, with D tentatively TRBD1 (6 bases). V lost 0 bases and J 6 bases, leaving 28 bases between the germline ends. Germline loops: CDR1 PRHDT, CDR2 FYEKMQ (reference sequence). This CDR3 comprises 20 residues. CDR3 protein: CASSLGYGPYDRKNGDTQYF. The CDR3 bases are TGTGCCAGCAGCTTAGGGTACGGGCCGTATGACAGGAAGAATGGGGATACGCAGTATTTT. Based on the CDR3 plus reference TRBV13 and TRBJ2-3, the full variable domain is AAGVIQSPRHLIKEKRETATLKCYPIPRHDTVYWYQQGPGQDPQFLISFYEKMQSDKGSIPDRFSAQQFSDYHSELNMSSLELGDSALYFCASSLGYGPYDRKNGDTQYFGPGTRLTVL.

The chain couples TRBV10-3 to TRBJ2-3; TRBD2 is a possible D gene (6 bases). This CDR3 region has 16 residues. V was cut by 6 bases and J by 1 base, with 17 bases left in between. CDR1 and CDR2 (germline): ENHRY, SYGVKD. CDR3 coding DNA: TGTGCCATCAGGGATCCGGCGGGGAATGGCACAGATACGCAGTATTTT. It codes for CAIRDPAGNGTDTQYF.

The V gene is TRBV3-1 (or the pseudogene TRBV3-2), the J gene TRBJ2-1; 10 bases map to TRBD2. Germline V gives CDR1 LGHDT, CDR2 YNNKEL (reference sequence). Trimming cost V 1 base and J 4 bases; bases outside gene matches: 1. The CDR3 consists of 15 residues. CDR3 in amino acids: CASSQVTSGYNEQFF. CDR3 bases: TGTGCCAGCAGCCAAGTGACTAGCGGGTACAATGAGCAGTTCTTC.

This sequence joins TRBV28 and TRBJ2-7, with D uncertain. V lost 6 bases, J lost 4 bases, and 7 bases lay in between. This CDR3 has 11 amino acids. Germline lookup yields CDR1 MDHEN and CDR2 SYDVKM. CDR3: CASSPRYEQYF. The CDR3 region has the DNA TGTGCCAGCAGCCCCAGATACGAGCAGTACTTC. The entire variable domain, with the rest obtained from reference TRBV28 and TRBJ2-7, is as follows: DVKVTQSSRYLVKRTGEKVFLECVQDMDHENMFWYRQDPGLGLRLIYFSYDVKMKEKGDIPEGYSVSREKKERFSLILESASTNQTSMYLCASSPRYEQYFGPGTRLTVT.

The chain links TRBV5-1 to TRBJ2-7, with D possibly being TRBD2 (6 bases). Germline V lookup: CDR1 SGHRS, CDR2 YFSETQ. Between the trimmed V and J ends, which lost 5 bases and 3 bases, there was a span of 15 bases. CDR3 size: 14 residues. The CDR3 DNA reads TGCGCCAGCAGTCTCGGTTGGGGGGACTACGAGCAGTACTTC. The encoded protein is CASSLGWGDYEQYF. Based on the CDR3 plus reference TRBV5-1 and TRBJ2-7, the full variable domain is KAGVTQTPRYLIKTRGQQVTLSCSPISGHRSVSWYQQTPGQGLQFLFEYFSETQRNKGNFPGRFSGRQFSNSRSEMNVSTLELGDSALYLCASSLGWGDYEQYFGPGTRLTVT.

The rearrangement links TRBV10-3 to TRBJ1-5; D is uncertain. Trimming took 3 bases from V and 2 from J, leaving 8 bases between them. Germline V CDR1 and CDR2: ENHRY, SYGVKD. The CDR3 length is 14 residues. CDR3 bases: TGTGCCATCAGTGATAGTCAGGGCAATCAGCCCCAGCATTTT. Residues: CAISDSQGNQPQHF.

The genes are TRBV7-3 and TRBJ2-6; tentative D call: TRBD1 (6 bases). The CDR3 runs to 18 residues. Trimming stripped 2 bases from V and 0 bases from J, with 14 bases between. Germline CDR1 SGHTA, CDR2 FQGTGA. As DNA, the CDR3 is TGTGCCAGCAGCTTATCTTCAGGGGAGAGCTCTGGGGCCAACGTCCTGACTTTC. Amino acids: CASSLSSGESSGANVLTF. The full variable domain, its missing parts supplied by reference TRBV7-3 and TRBJ2-6, is GAGVSQTPSNKVTEKGKYVELRCDPISGHTALYWYRQSLGQGPEFLIYFQGTGAADDSGLPNDRFFAVRPEGSVSTLKIQRTERGDSAVYLCASSLSSGESSGANVLTFGAGSRLTVL.

This clone occurred once. V and J are TRBV19 and TRBJ1-5, with TRBD1 matching 8 bases. The CDR3 is 15 residues long. Per germline, CDR1 LNHDA and CDR2 SQIVND (reference sequence). J lost 3 bases, V lost 3 bases, and 4 bases had no gene match. The CDR3 protein is CASSMDREVNQPQHF. The CDR3 DNA is TGTGCCAGTAGTATGGACAGGGAGGTCAATCAGCCCCAGCATTTT.

Only one count was recorded for this clone. J is TRBJ2-2 and V is TRBV21-1; the table names TRBD2, a call not compared with the DNA. TRBV21-1 is noted as a pseudogene. The CDR3 has 12 residues. The CDR3 DNA sequence: TGTGCCAGCAGGTATCGAGCCGGGGAGCTGTTTTTT. Translating gives CASRYRAGELFF.

This rearrangement joins TRBV7-3 to TRBJ1-2; 10 bases are shared with TRBD1. Germline lookup yields CDR1 SGHTA and CDR2 FQGTGA. The length of the CDR3 is 14 residues. The J segment lost 8 bases and the V segment lost 5 bases, leaving 8 bases of the junction unmatched. The CDR3 DNA is TGTGCCAGCAGCCCCGGGACAGGGGTCGGCGGCTACACCTTC. It codes for CASSPGTGVGGYTF. Full variable domain (remainder filled in from reference TRBV7-3 and TRBJ1-2): GAGVSQTPSNKVTEKGKYVELRCDPISGHTALYWYRQSLGQGPEFLIYFQGTGAADDSGLPNDRFFAVRPEGSVSTLKIQRTERGDSAVYLCASSPGTGVGGYTFGSGTRLTVV.

V and J are TRBV28 and TRBJ1-2; D is possibly TRBD1 (6 bases). Germline assignment: CDR1 MDHEN and CDR2 SYDVKM. The CDR3 length is 13 residues. Trimming removed 1 base from V and 6 bases from J, with 9 bases in between. In DNA, the CDR3 is TGTGCCAGCAGTTTATCGGCAGGGGATGGCTACACCTTC. Translation: CASSLSAGDGYTF.